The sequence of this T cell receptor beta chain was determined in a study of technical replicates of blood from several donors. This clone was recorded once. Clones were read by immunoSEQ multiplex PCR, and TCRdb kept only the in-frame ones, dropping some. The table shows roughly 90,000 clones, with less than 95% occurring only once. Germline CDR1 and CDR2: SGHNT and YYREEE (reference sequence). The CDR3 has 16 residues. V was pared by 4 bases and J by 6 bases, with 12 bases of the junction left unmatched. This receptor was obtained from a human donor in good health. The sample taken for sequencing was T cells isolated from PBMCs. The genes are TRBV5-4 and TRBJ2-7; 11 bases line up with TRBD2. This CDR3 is CASSPSTSGMEGEQYF. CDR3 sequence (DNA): TGTGCCAGCAGCCCATCGACTAGCGGGATGGAAGGCGAGCAGTACTTC.